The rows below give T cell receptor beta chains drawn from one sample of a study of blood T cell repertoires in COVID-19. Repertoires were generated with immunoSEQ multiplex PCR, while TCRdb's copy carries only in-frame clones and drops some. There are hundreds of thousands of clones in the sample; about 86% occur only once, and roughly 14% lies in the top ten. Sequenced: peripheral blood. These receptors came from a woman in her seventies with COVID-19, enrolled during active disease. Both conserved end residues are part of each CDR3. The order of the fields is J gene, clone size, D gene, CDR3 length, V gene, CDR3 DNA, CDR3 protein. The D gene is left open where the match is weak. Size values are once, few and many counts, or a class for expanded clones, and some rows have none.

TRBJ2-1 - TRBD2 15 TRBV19 TGTGCCAGTAGTATACTACTAGCGGACTACAATGAGCAGTTCTTC CASSILLADYNEQFF
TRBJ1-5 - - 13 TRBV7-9 TGTGCCAGCAGCTTAGGGCCTGATCAGCCCCAGCATTTT CASSLGPDQPQHF
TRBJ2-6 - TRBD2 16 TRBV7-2 TGTGCCAGCACCCGGACTAGCGGCTCTGGGGCCAACGTCCTGACTTTC CASTRTSGSGANVLTF
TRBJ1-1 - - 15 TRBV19 TGTGCCAGTAGTACCTCCGGGACTCCAGGCACTGAAGCTTTCTTT CASSTSGTPGTEAFF
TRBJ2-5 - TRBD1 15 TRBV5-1 TGCGCCAGCAGCCAACGGACAGGGTGGGGAGAGACCCAGTACTTC CASSQRTGWGETQYF
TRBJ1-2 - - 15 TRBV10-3 TGTGCCATCAGTGAGTCGTTAGTTTCTAACTATGGCTACACCTTC CAISESLVSNYGYTF
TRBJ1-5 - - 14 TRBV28 TGTGCCAGCAGTTCTCGGACTGGCAATCAGCCCCAGCATTTT CASSSRTGNQPQHF
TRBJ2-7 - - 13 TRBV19 TGTGCCAGTAGTTTGGCCCTCTCCTACGAGCAGTACTTC CASSLALSYEQYF
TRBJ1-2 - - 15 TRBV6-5 TGTGCCAGCAGTTACTCCTACTCGACGGGGAGAGGCTACACCTTC CASSYSYSTGRGYTF
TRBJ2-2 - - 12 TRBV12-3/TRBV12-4 TGTGCCAGCAGTTTCAGGGTGGCGGAGCTGTTTTTT CASSFRVAELFF
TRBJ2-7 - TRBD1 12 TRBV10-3 TGTGCCATTAGGACAGGGAACTACGAGCAGTACTTC CAIRTGNYEQYF
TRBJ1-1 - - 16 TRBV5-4 TGTGCCAGCAGCCCCACAGGGTCTCAGAGGATGACTGAAGCTTTCTTT CASSPTGSQRMTEAFF
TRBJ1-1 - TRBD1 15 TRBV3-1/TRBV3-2 TGTGCCAGCAGCCCACTAGCAGGGGGCGGGACTGAAGCTTTCTTT CASSPLAGGGTEAFF
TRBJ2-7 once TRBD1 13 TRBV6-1 TGTGCCAGCAGTTTCGGGACAGGGAGCGAGCAGTACTTC CASSFGTGSEQYF
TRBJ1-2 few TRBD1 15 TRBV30 TGTGCCTGGAGTCTGCACCCAGGGGGGAGCTATGGCTACACCTTC CAWSLHPGGSYGYTF
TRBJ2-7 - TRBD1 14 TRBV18 TGTGCCAGCTCATTACGACAGGGGGGGGACGAGCAGTACTTC CASSLRQGGDEQYF
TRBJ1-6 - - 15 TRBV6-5 TGTGCCAGCAGTTACTCGAGACAATATAATTCACCCCTCCACTTT CASSYSRQYNSPLHF
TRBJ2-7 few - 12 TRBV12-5 TGTGCTAGTGGTTTGGAGCAGGGCGAGCAGTACTTC CASGLEQGEQYF
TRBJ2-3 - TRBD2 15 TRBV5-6 TGTGCCACGGAACTAGCGGGGGGGCCGAGGGATACGCAGTATTTT CATELAGGPRDTQYF
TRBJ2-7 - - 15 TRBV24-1 - CATSDFFGQGDEQYF
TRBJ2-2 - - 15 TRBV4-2 TGTGCCAGCAGCCAAGGGGGGCCTAACACCGGGGAGCTGTTTTTT CASSQGGPNTGELFF
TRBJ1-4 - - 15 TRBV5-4 TGTGCCAGCAGCCCTAACAGGTCCCCTAATGAAAAACTGTTTTTT CASSPNRSPNEKLFF
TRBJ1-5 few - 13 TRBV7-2 TGTGCCAGCAGCTCAGGCCTGAATCAGCCCCAGCATTTT CASSSGLNQPQHF
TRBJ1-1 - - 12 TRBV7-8 TGTGCCAGCAGCTTAGACAGGTTAGAAGCTTTCTTT CASSLDRLEAFF
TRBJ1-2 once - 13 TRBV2 TGTGCCACGGGGGGGCAGGGCCCCTATGGCTACACCTTC CATGGQGPYGYTF
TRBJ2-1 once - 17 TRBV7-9 TGTGCCAGCAGCTTAGCTTGGGGGCAACCTACCTACAATGAGCAGTTCTTC CASSLAWGQPTYNEQFF
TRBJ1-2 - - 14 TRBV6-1 TGTGCCAGCAGTGAACTCACAGGGACCTATGGCTACACCTTC CASSELTGTYGYTF
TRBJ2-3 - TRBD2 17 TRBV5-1 TGCGCCAGCAGCTTTACGGGCAGCGGGGTTCTAATAAATACGCAGTATTTT CASSFTGSGVLINTQYF
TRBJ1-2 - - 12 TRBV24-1 TGTGCCACCAGTGACCCAGGGTTCGGCTACACCTTC CATSDPGFGYTF
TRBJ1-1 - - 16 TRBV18 TGTGCCAGCTCACGGGAAGGGGGGGGCATGAACACTGAAGCTTTCTTT CASSREGGGMNTEAFF
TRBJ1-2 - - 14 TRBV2 TGTGCCAGCACGGAGGGGAGGGGAGGCTATGGCTACACCTTC CASTEGRGGYGYTF
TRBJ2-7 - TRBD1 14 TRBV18 TGTGCCAGCTCACCCCCGGACAGGGCATACGAGCAGTACTTC CASSPPDRAYEQYF
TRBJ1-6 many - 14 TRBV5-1 TGCGCCAGCAGCCTCAGCTCCTATAATTCACCCCTCCACTTT CASSLSSYNSPLHF
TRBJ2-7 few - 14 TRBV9 TGTGCCAGCAGGATAGACAGCAATCTCTACGAGCAGTACTTC CASRIDSNLYEQYF
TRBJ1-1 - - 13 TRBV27 TGTGCCAGCAGTTTATCGACCGGGTTTGAAGCTTTCTTT CASSLSTGFEAFF
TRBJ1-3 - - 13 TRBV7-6 TGTGCCAGCAGCGTGGGAGGGGGAAACACCATATATTTT CASSVGGGNTIYF
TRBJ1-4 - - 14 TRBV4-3 TGCGCCAGCAGCCAAGATTTGGGCGATGAAAAACTGTTTTTT CASSQDLGDEKLFF
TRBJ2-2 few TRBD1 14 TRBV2 TGTGCCAGCAGCCGGACAGGGGACACCGGGGAGCTGTTTTTT CASSRTGDTGELFF
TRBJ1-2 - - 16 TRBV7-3 TGTGCCAGCAGCCCTCGGGCCAGCGCGTCGGCGGGAGGCTACACCTTC CASSPRASASAGGYTF
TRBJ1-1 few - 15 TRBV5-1 TGCGCCAGCAGCTTGGAGGGGCCGGCGGACACTGAAGCTTTCTTT CASSLEGPADTEAFF
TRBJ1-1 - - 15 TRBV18 TGTGCCAGCTCACCACTAGGGGCTCGGGGGTCTGAAGCTTTCTTT CASSPLGARGSEAFF
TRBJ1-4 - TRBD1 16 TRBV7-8 TGTGCCAGCAGCTTAGCGCGTGGGGGGACAGCCGAAAAACTGTTTTTT CASSLARGGTAEKLFF
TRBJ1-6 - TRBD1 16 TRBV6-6 TGTGCCAGCAGGCACCAGAGGACAGGGCTGAATTCACCCCTCCACTTT CASRHQRTGLNSPLHF